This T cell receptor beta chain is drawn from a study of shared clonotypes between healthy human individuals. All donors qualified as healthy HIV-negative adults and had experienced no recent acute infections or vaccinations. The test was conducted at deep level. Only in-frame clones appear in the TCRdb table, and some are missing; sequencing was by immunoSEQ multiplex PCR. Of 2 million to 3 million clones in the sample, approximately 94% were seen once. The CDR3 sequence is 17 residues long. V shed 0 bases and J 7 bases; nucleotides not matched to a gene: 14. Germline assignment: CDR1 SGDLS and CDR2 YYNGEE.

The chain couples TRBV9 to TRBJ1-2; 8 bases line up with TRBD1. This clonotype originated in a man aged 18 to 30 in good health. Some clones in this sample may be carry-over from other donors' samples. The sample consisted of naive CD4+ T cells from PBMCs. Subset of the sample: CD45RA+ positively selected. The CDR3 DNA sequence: TGTGCCAGCAGCGTAGAGTTCGGAGGACAGGGTAGAGGTGGCTACACCTTC. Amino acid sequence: CASSVEFGGQGRGGYTF.